The T cell receptor beta chain described here comes from a study of cytomegalovirus exposure and HLA in healthy donors. General study points: TCR beta V segments were, for the most part, productive about 87% or about 30% of the time in an earlier analysis.

The PCR had 60 Vbeta and 13 Jbeta primers. Repertoires were generated with immunoSEQ multiplex PCR, while TCRdb's copy carries only in-frame clones and drops some. This table lists approximately 140,000 clones. About this clone itself: The antigen is unknown.

Germline V lookup: CDR1 LGHNA, CDR2 YSLEER. The CDR3 has 17 amino acids. J lost 1 base, V lost 1 base, and 5 bases had no gene match. The sequence came from a woman between 45 and 65 years old in good health and CMV-seronegative. The rearrangement joins TRBV4-3 to TRBJ2-3, with 10 bases aligning to TRBD2. Sequenced: PBMCs. In nucleotides, the CDR3 is TGCGCCAGCAGCCAAGGATCCACTAGCGGGGGCACAGATACGCAGTATTTT. Protein product: CASSQGSTSGGTDTQYF.